This entry features one T cell receptor beta chain sequence. The antigen remains unidentified. Looked up from germline, CDR1 is SEHNR and CDR2 is FQNEAQ (reference sequence). Trimming left V 4 bases short and J 5 bases short, with 14 bases between. This CDR3 spans 14 amino acids. Survey level was the resolution at which the v3.0 immunoSEQ assay ran. Sequencing was intended to reach about 35,000-50,000 T-cell genomes per sample. Measured with immunoSEQ multiplex PCR; TCRdb has only the in-frame clones, and not every one. Of about 27,000 clones in the sample, about 82% are singletons; the top ten hold approximately 12%. These data originate in a study of long-term antiretroviral therapy in people with HIV. Overall study findings and caveats: Relative to transplant donor controls, diversity remained lower despite increasing after ART. Pre-ART expanded clones dominated the repertoire at every time point.

This chain joins TRBV7-9 and TRBJ2-5; no clear D gene. The sample in question was unsorted PBMCs, obtained 0.8 years before starting antiretroviral therapy. The clonotype was recovered from a young man with HIV. CDR3 nucleotide sequence: TGTGCCAGCAGCTCCCGAGGAAGGGTGGAGACCCAGTACTTC. This translates into CASSSRGRVETQYF.